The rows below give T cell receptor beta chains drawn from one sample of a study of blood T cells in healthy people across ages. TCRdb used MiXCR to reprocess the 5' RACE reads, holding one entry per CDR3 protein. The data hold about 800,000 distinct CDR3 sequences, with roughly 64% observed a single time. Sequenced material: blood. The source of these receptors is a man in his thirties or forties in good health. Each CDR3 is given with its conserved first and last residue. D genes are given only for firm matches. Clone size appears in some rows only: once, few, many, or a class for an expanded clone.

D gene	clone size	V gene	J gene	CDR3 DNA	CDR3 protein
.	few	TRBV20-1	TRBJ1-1	TGCAGTGCCCCAATTCGGGTGAACACTGAAGCTTTCTTT	CSAPIRVNTEAFF
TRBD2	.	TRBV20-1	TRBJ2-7	TGCAGTGCTAGGGACTTAGCGGGAGCCTACGAGCAGTACTTC	CSARDLAGAYEQYF
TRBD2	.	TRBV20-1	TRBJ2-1	TGCAGTGCTACCCCGATAGCGGGAGGAACCATTGAGCAGTTCTTC	CSATPIAGGTIEQFF
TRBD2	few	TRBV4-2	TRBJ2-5	TGTGCCAGCAGCCAAGCGGTCGGACTAGCAGAAGAGACCCAGTACTTC	CASSQAVGLAEETQYF
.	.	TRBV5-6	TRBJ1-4	TGTGCCAGCAGCTTGGGAGGATATAATGAAAAACTGTTTTTT	CASSLGGYNEKLFF
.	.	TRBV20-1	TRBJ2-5	TGCAGTGCTAGAGATTTACACACTGGAGGGGAGACCCAGTACTTC	CSARDLHTGGETQYF
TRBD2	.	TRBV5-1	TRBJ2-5	TGCGCCAGCAGCTTGGCCCCGGGACTAGAGGTGACCCAGTACTTC	CASSLAPGLEVTQYF
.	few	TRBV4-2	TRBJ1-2	TGTGCCAGCAGCCAACCGGGCAGGGGCGATGGCTACACCTTC	CASSQPGRGDGYTF
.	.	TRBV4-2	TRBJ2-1	TGTGCCAGCAGCCAAGGGCTAGAGCAGTTCTTC	CASSQGLEQFF
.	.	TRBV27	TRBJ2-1	TGTGCCAGCAGTTTAGGTTCGGCCTACAATGAGCAGTTCTTC	CASSLGSAYNEQFF
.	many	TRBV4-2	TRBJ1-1	TGTGCCAGCAGCCAAGTGCTTGCGAACACTGAAGCTTTCTTT	CASSQVLANTEAFF
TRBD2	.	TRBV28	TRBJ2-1	TGTGCCAGCAGAGGTAGCGGGAGGGCCGGGAATGAGCAGTTCTTC	CASRGSGRAGNEQFF
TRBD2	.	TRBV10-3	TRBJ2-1	TGTGCCTATAGCGGGACCCCGTACAATGAGCAGTTCTTC	CAYSGTPYNEQFF
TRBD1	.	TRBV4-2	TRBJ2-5	TGTGCCAGCAGCCAAGTACGAGGACAGGGGGCCCATGAGCAGTACTTC	CASSQVRGQGAHEQYF
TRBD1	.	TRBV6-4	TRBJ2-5	TGTGCCAGCACCGGGACAGGTCCTCCCCAATCGCCACGGACCCAGTACTTC	CASTGTGPPQSPRTQYF
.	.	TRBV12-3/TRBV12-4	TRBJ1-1	TGTGCCAGCAGTTTGAGCTTCAGGGGAACTTTCTTT	CASSLSFRGTFF
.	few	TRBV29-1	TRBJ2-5	TGCAGCGTCCCCCTAATGGGTTTCCCAGAGACCCAGTACTTC	CSVPLMGFPETQYF
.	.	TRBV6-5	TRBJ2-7	TGTGCCAGCAGGCCCCTACGGAGCTCCTACGAGCAGTACTTC	CASRPLRSSYEQYF
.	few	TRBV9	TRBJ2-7	TGTGCCAGCAGCACGCGTTCACAGGGTGACCCCTACGAGCAGTACTTC	CASSTRSQGDPYEQYF
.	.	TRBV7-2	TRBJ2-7	TGTGCCAGCAGCTTAGGCTGGGGGGCCTACGAGCAGTACTTC	CASSLGWGAYEQYF
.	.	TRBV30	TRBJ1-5	TGTGCCTGGGACGGGGGGGGCAATCAGCCCCAGCATTTT	CAWDGGGNQPQHF
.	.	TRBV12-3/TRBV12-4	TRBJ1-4	TGTGCCAGCAGTTTAGCGACATCTGCAACTAATGAAAAACTGTTTTTT	CASSLATSATNEKLFF
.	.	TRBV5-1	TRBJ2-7	TGCGCCAGCACGCAACCCGAGTCCTCCGAGCAGTACTTC	CASTQPESSEQYF
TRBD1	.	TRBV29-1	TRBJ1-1	TGCACCGCAGGGGGCTGGGGGAACACTGAAGCTTTCTTT	CTAGGWGNTEAFF
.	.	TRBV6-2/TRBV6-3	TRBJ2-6	TGTGCCAGCAGTTATACCAACAGGGCTGGGGCCAACGTCCTGACTTTC	CASSYTNRAGANVLTF
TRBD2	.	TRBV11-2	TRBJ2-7	TGTGCCAGCAGCGGGAGCGGGAGTTCCAACGAGCAGTACTTC	CASSGSGSSNEQYF
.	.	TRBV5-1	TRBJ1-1	TGCGCCAGCAGCTTCGACTCTTGGGGCGCTGAAGCTTTCTTT	CASSFDSWGAEAFF
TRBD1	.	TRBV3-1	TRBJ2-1	TGTGCCAGCAGCCAAGGGGGACAGGGCGTTTACAATGAGCAGTTCTTC	CASSQGGQGVYNEQFF
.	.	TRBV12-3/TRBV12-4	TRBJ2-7	TGTGCCAGCAGTTTCCTGACCGAGCAGTACTTC	CASSFLTEQYF
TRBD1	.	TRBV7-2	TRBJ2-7	TGTGCCAGCAGCGGGGGACAGGGACCCTACGAGCAGTACTTC	CASSGGQGPYEQYF
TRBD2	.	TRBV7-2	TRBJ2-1	TGTGCCAGCAGCTTAGCGCCCGGGCTAGCGGGGGTATACAATGAGCAGTTCTTC	CASSLAPGLAGVYNEQFF
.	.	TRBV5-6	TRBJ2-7	TGTGCCAGCAGCTTCTCGCTCTCCGAGCAGTACTTC	CASSFSLSEQYF
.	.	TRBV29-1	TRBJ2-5	TGCAGCGTTCAAGCGGGCCAGTCGAGTCATGAGCAGTACTTC	CSVQAGQSSHEQYF
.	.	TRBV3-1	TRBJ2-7	TGTGCCAGCAGTCCAAAATTACCTCAAGCCAACTACGAGCAGTACTTC	CASSPKLPQANYEQYF
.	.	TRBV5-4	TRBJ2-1	TGTGCCAGCATGACCGCCGGGAACTCCTACAATGAGCAGTTCTTC	CASMTAGNSYNEQFF
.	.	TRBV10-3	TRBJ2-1	TGTGCCATCAGTGAGTCGGGCCGACCATACAATGAGCAGTTCTTC	CAISESGRPYNEQFF
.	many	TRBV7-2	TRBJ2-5	TGTGCCAGCAGCTTGGCGGTACAAGAGACCCAGTACTTC	CASSLAVQETQYF
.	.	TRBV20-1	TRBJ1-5	TGCAGTGCGCAAGTACCCCGAGGGGATCAGCCCCAGCATTTT	CSAQVPRGDQPQHF
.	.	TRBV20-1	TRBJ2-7	TGCAGTGCCAAGAGGCCGGGGTTCCCCTATGACTACGAGCAGTACTTC	CSAKRPGFPYDYEQYF
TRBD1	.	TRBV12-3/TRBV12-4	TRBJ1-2	TGTGCCAGCAGTTCCTCCGGGGGGGCAGGGGGCGCCGTAAGATATGGCTACACCTTC	CASSSSGGAGGAVRYGYTF
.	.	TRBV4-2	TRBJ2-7	TGTGCCAGCAGCCAGGTCACTAGCTCGCGCTACGAGCAGTACTTC	CASSQVTSSRYEQYF
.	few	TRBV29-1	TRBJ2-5	TGCAGCGTTGTAGGAGGGGGGACGGAGACCCAGTACTTC	CSVVGGGTETQYF
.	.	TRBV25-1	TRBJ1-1	TGTGCCAGCAGTGCCCCCCCGGAGGGTAGGACTGAAGCTTTCTTT	CASSAPPEGRTEAFF
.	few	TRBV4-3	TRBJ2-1	TGCGCCAGCAGCCAAGACCCTAGGGGCTTGGGTAATGAGCAGTTCTTC	CASSQDPRGLGNEQFF
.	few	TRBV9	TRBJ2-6	TGTGCCAGCAGCGTAGGAGACTCTGGGGCCAACGTCCTGACTTTC	CASSVGDSGANVLTF
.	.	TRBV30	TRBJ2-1	TGTGCCTGGAGCCAAAGTCTCTACAATGAGCAGTTCTTC	CAWSQSLYNEQFF
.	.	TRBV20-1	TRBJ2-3	TGCAGTTGCTTAATCGGGGGTAGCACAGATACGCAGTATTTT	CSCLIGGSTDTQYF
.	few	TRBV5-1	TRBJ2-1	TGCGCCAGCAGCTTGGGGCTCCGGGCCTCCTACAATGAGCAGTTCTTC	CASSLGLRASYNEQFF
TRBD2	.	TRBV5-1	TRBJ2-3	TGCGCCAGCTATCTAGCGGGGGAGGCAGATACGCAGTATTTT	CASYLAGEADTQYF
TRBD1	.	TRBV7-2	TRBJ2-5	TGTGCCAGCAGCTCGTTACAGGGGTCACAAGAGACCCAGTACTTC	CASSSLQGSQETQYF
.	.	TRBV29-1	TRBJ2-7	TGCAGCGTTTTCTCTCCAGCGTACGAGCAGTACTTC	CSVFSPAYEQYF
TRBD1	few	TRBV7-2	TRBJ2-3	TGTGCCAGCAGCCAGACAGGGAAGGGCACAGATACGCAGTATTTT	CASSQTGKGTDTQYF
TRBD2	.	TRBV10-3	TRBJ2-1	TGTGCCATCAGCGGGACTAGCGGGGGGCCGAGCTCCTACAATGAGCAGTTCTTC	CAISGTSGGPSSYNEQFF
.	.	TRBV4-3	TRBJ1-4	TGCGCCAGCAGCCGGGGCCAGGGCAATGAAAAACTGTTTTTT	CASSRGQGNEKLFF
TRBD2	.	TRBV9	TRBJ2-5	TGTGCCAGCAGCGTAGCTGTGGCTAGCGGCCAAGAGACCCAGTACTTC	CASSVAVASGQETQYF
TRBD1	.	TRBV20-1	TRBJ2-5	TGCAGTGCCCGAACCGGGACAGGGGGACCCAATGAGCAGTACTTC	CSARTGTGGPNEQYF
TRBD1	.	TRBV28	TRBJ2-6	TGTGCCAGCAGTCGTTCGGGCCTTAGACAGGGGATATCCTCTGGGGCCAACGTCCTGACTTTC	CASSRSGLRQGISSGANVLTF
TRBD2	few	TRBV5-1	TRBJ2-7	TGCGCCAGCAGCTTGGCCACGGGGGGGACCTACGAGCAGTACTTC	CASSLATGGTYEQYF